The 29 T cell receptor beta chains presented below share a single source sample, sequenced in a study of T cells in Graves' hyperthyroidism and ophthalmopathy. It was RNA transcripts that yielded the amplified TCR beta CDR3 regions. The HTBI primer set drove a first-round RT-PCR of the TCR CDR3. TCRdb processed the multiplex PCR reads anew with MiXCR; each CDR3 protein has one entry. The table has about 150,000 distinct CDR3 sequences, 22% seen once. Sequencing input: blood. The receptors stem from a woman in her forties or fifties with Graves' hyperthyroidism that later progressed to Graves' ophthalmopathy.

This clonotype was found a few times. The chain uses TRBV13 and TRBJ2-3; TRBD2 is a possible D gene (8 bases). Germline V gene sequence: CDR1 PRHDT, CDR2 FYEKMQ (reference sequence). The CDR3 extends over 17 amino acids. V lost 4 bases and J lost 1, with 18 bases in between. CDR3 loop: CASSSGVSGTGTDTQYF. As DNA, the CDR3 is TGTGCCAGCAGCTCGGGGGTTAGCGGGACAGGCACAGATACGCAGTATTTT.

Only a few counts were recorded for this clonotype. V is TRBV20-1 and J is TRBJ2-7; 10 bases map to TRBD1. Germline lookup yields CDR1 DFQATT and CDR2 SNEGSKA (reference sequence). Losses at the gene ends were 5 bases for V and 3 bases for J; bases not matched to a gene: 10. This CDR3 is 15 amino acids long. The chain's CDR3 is CSAGGWTGGGYEQYF. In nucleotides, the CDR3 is TGCAGTGCTGGTGGTTGGACAGGGGGTGGCTACGAGCAGTACTTC.

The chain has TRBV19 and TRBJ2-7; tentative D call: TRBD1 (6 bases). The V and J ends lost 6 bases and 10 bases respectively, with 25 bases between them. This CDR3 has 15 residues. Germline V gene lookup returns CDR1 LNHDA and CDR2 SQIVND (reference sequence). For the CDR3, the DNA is TGTGCCAGTAGCGCCAGCACAGGGCCCGGTGGCGAACAGTACTTC. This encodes CASSASTGPGGEQYF. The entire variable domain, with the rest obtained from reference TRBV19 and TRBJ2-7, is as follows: DGGITQSPKYLFRKEGQNVTLSCEQNLNHDAMYWYRQDPGQGLRLIYYSQIVNDFQKGDIAEGYSVSREKKESFPLTVTSAQKNPTAFYLCASSASTGPGGEQYFGPGTRLTVT.

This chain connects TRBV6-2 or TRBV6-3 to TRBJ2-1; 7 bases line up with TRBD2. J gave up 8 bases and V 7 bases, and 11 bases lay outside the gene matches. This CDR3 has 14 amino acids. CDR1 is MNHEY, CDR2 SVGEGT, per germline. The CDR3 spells CASTPRLAGDEQFF. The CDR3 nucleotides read TGTGCCAGCACCCCTAGACTAGCCGGGGATGAGCAGTTCTTC.

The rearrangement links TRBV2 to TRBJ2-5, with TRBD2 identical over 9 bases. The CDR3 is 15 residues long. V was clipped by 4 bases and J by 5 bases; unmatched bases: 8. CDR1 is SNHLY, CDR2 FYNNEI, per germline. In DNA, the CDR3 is TGTGCCAGCAGTGCGGTTAGCGGGAGAGTGGAGACCCAGTACTTC. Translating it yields CASSAVSGRVETQYF.

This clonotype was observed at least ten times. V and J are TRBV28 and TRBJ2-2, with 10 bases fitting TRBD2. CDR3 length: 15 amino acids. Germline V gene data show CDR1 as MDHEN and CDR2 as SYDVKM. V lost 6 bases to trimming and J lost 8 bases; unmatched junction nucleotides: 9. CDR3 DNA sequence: TGTGCCAGCAGAGGGCTGGGACTAGCGTGGGGGGAGCTGTTTTTT. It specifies CASRGLGLAWGELFF. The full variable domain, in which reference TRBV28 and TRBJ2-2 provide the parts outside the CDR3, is DVKVTQSSRYLVKRTGEKVFLECVQDMDHENMFWYRQDPGLGLRLIYFSYDVKMKEKGDIPEGYSVSREKKERFSLILESASTNQTSMYLCASRGLGLAWGELFFGEGSRLTVL.

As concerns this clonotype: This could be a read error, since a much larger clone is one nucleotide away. The CDR3 sequence: CASSYMNTEAFF. CDR3 coding DNA: TGTGCCAGCAGCTACATGAACACTGAAGCTTTCTTT. This chain uses TRBV7-2 with TRBJ1-1; D ambiguous. The CDR3 runs 12 residues. Per germline, CDR1 SGHTA and CDR2 FQGNSA. V lost 4 bases and J 0 bases, leaving 3 bases between the germline ends. Filled out from reference TRBV7-2 and TRBJ1-1, the complete variable domain reads GAGVSQSPSNKVTEKGKDVELRCDPISGHTALYWYRQSLGQGLEFLIYFQGNSAPDKSGLPSDRFSAERTGGSVSTLTIQRTQQEDSAVYLCASSYMNTEAFFGQGTRLTVV.

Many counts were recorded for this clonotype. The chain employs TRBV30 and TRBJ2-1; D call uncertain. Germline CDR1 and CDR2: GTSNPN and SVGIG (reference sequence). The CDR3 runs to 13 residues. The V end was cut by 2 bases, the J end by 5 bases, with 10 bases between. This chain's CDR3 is CAWSWVGNNEQFF. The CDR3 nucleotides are TGTGCCTGGAGTTGGGTAGGAAACAATGAGCAGTTCTTC.

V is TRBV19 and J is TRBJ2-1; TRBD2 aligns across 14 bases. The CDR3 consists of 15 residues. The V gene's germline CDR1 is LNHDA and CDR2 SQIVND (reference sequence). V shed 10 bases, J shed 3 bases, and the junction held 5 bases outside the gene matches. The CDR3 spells CATGTSGSFYNEQFF. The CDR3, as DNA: TGTGCCACTGGGACTAGCGGGAGCTTCTACAATGAGCAGTTCTTC.

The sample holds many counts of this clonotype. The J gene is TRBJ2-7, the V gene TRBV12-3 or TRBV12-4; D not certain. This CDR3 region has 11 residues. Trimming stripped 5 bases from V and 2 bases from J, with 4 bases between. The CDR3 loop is CASSTTYEQYF. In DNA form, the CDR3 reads TGTGCCAGCAGTACAACCTACGAGCAGTACTTC.

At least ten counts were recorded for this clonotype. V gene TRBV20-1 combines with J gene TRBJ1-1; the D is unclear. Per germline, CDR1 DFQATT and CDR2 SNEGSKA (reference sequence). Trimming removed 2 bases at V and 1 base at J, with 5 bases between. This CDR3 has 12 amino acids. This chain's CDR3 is CSARRQNTEAFF. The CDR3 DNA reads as TGCAGTGCTAGACGGCAGAACACTGAAGCTTTCTTT.

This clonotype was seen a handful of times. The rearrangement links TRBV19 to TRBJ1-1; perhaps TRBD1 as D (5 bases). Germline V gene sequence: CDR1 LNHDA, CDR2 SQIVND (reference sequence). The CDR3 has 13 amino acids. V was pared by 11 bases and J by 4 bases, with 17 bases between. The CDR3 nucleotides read TGTGCCGTCCGGGGGGTAACGGTCACTGAAGCTTTCTTT. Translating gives CAVRGVTVTEAFF. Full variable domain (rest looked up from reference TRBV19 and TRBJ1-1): DGGITQSPKYLFRKEGQNVTLSCEQNLNHDAMYWYRQDPGQGLRLIYYSQIVNDFQKGDIAEGYSVSREKKESFPLTVTSAQKNPTAFYLCAVRGVTVTEAFFGQGTRLTVV.

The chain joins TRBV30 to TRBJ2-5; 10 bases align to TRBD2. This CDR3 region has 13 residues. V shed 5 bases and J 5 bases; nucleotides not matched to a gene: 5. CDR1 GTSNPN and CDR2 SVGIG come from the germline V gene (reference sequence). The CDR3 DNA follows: TGTGCCTGGGCGGGACTAGCGCGTGAGACCCAGTACTTC. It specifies CAWAGLARETQYF.

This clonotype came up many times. CDR3 residues: CASSPGLRQKTGELFF. CDR3 nucleotide sequence: TGTGCCAGCAGCCCCGGACTGAGGCAGAAAACCGGGGAGCTGTTTTTT. The chain uses TRBV7-9 and TRBJ2-2, with D possibly being TRBD2 (5 bases). Germline V gene data show CDR1 as SEHNR and CDR2 as FQNEAQ (reference sequence). Deletions cut 5 bases from V and 5 bases from J, with 18 bases between. The CDR3 extends over 16 amino acids.

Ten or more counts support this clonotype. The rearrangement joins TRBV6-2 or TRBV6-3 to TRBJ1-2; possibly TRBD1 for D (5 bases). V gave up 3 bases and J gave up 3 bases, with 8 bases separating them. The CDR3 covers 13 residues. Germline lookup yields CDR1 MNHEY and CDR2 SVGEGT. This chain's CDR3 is CASSYAGDYGYTF. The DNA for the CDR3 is TGTGCCAGCAGTTATGCGGGGGACTATGGCTACACCTTC.

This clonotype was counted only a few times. CDR3 residues: CASVNFRGGNEKLFF. The CDR3 DNA is TGTGCCAGCGTAAATTTTAGGGGGGGTAATGAAAAACTGTTTTTT. This chain connects TRBV28 to TRBJ1-4; D perhaps matches TRBD1 (6 bases). Deletions cut 8 bases from V and 4 bases from J, with 17 bases between. This CDR3 comprises 15 residues. The germline gives CDR1 MDHEN, CDR2 SYDVKM.

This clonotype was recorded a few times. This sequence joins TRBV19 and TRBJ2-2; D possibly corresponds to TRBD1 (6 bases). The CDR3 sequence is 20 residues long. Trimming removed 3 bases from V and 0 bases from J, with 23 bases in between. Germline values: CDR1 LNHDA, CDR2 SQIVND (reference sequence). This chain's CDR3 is CASSMVPGARGKTNTGELFF. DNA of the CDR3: TGTGCCAGTAGTATGGTCCCCGGAGCCAGGGGAAAGACGAACACCGGGGAGCTGTTTTTT.

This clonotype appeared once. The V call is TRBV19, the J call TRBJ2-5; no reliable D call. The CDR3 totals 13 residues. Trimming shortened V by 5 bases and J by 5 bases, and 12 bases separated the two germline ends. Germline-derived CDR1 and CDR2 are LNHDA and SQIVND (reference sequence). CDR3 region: CASSHGHRETQYF. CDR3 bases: TGTGCCAGTAGTCACGGGCATCGGGAGACCCAGTACTTC.

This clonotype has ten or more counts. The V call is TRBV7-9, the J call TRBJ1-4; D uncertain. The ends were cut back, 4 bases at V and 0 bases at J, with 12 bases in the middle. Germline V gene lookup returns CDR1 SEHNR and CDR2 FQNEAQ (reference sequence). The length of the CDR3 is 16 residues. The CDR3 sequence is CASSCFSATTNEKLFF. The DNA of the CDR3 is TGTGCCAGCAGCTGCTTTTCGGCAACAACTAATGAAAAACTGTTTTTT.

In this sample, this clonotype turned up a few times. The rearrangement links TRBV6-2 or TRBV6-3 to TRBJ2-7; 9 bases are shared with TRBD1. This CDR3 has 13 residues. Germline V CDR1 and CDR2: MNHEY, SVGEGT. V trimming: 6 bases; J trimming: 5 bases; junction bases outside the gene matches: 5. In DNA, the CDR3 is TGTGCCAGCAGCTACAGGGGGCCAAACGAGCAGTACTTC. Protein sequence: CASSYRGPNEQYF.

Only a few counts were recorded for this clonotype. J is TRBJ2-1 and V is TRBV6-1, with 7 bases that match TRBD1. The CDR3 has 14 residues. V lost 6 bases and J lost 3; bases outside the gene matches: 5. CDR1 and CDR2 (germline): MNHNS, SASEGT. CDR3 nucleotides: TGTGCCAGCAGGAAGGGACAGTTCTACAATGAGCAGTTCTTC. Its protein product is CASRKGQFYNEQFF.

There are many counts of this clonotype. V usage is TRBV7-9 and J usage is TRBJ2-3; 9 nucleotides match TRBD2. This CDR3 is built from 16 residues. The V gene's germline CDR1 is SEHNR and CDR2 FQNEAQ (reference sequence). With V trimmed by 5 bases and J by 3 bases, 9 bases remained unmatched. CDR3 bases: TGTGCCAGCAGCCCAAGAAGGCGGGAGGGAACAGATACGCAGTATTTT. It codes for CASSPRRREGTDTQYF. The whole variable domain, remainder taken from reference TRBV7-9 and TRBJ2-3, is DTGVSQNPRHKITKRGQNVTFRCDPISEHNRLYWYRQTLGQGPEFLTYFQNEAQLEKSRLLSDRFSAERPKGSFSTLEIQRTEQGDSAMYLCASSPRRREGTDTQYFGPGTRLTVL.

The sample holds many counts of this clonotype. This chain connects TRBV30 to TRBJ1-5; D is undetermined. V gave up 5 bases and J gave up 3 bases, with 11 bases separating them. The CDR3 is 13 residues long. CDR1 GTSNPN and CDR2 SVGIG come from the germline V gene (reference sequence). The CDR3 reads CAWGRSNNQPQHF. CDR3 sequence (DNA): TGTGCCTGGGGACGGTCTAACAATCAGCCCCAGCATTTT.

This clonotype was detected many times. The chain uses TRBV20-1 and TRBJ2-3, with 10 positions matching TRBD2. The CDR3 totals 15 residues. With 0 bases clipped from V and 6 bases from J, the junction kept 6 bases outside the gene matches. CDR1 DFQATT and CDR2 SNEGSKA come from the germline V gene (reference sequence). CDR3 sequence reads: CSAREASGSGDTQYF. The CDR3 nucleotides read TGCAGTGCTAGAGAGGCTAGCGGGAGTGGGGATACGCAGTATTTT.

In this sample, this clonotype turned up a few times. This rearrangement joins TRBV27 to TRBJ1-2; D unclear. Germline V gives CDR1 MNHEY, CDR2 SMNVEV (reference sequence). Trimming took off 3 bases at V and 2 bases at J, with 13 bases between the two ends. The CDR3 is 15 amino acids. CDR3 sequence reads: CASSFSSGRNYGYTF. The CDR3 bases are TGTGCCAGCAGTTTTAGTTCCGGCAGGAACTATGGCTACACCTTC.

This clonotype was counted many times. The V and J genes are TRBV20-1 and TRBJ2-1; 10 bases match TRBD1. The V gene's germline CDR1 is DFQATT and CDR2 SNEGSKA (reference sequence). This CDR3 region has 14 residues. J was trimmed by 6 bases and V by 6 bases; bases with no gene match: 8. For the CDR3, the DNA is TGCAGTGCCCCGGGACAGGGGAGGGGCAATGAGCAGTTCTTC. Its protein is CSAPGQGRGNEQFF.

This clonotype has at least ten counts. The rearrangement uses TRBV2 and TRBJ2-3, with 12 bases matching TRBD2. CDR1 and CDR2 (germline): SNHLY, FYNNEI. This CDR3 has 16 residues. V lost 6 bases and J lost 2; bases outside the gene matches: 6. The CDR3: CASSRLAGDVTDTQYF. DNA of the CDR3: TGTGCCAGCAGCAGACTAGCGGGAGACGTCACAGATACGCAGTATTTT.

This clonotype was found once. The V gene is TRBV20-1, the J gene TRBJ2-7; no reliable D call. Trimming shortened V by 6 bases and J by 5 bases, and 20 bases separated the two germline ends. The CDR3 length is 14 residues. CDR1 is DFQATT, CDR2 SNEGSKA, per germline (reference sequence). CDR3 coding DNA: TGCAGTGCCAGAACTTCCGGCATTGATAACGAGCAGTACTTC. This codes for CSARTSGIDNEQYF.

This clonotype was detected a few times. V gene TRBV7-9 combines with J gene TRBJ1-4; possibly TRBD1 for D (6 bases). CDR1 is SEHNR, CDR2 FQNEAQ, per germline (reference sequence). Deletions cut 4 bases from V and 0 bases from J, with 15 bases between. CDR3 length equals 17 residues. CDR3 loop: CASSSGQWIATNEKLFF. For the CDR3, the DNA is TGTGCCAGCAGCTCTGGACAGTGGATCGCAACTAATGAAAAACTGTTTTTT.